Each of the 15 T cell receptor beta chains below was sequenced from the same sample in a study of shared clonotypes between healthy human individuals. Sequencing was performed with immunoSEQ multiplex PCR; in TCRdb, only in-frame clones are kept and a portion is missing. The sample lists fewer than 600,000 clones, 70% to 80% occurring once. The source material was PBMCs. Receptors were obtained from a woman in her thirties or forties in good health. Some clones in this sample may be carry-over from other donors' samples.

A note on this clone: A far larger clone is one base from this, pointing to a likely read error. The chain couples TRBV2 to TRBJ1-2; 7 nucleotides line up with TRBD1. V was clipped by 5 bases and J by 8 bases; unmatched bases: 8. This CDR3 region has 13 residues. Germline V CDR1 and CDR2: SNHLY, FYNNEI. CDR3 residues: CASSPQTGQGYTF. In DNA, the CDR3 is TGTGCCAGCAGTCCTCAGACAGGGCAAGGCTACACCTTC.

This clone was observed at least ten times. The chain recombines TRBV6-1 with TRBJ2-7; D perhaps matches TRBD2 (7 bases). Trimming left V 0 bases short and J 2 bases short, with 11 bases between. Germline-derived CDR1 and CDR2 are MNHNS and SASEGT. The CDR3 extends over 15 amino acids. The CDR3 loop reads CASSEAGGAAYEQYF. The CDR3, as DNA: TGTGCCAGCAGTGAAGCAGGGGGGGCCGCCTACGAGCAGTACTTC.

The V gene is TRBV30, the J gene TRBJ2-3, with 10 bases that match TRBD2. The CDR3 extends over 14 amino acids. The V segment lost 4 bases and the J segment 6 bases; nucleotides outside the gene matches: 7. The V gene's germline CDR1 is GTSNPN and CDR2 SVGIG (reference sequence). Here the CDR3 reads CAWMSGRAQDTQYF. The CDR3 DNA reads TGTGCCTGGATGAGCGGGAGGGCCCAGGATACGCAGTATTTT. The full variable domain, its missing parts supplied by reference TRBV30 and TRBJ2-3, is SQTIHQWPATLVQPVGSPLSLECTVEGTSNPNLYWYRQAAGRGLQLLFYSVGIGQISSEVPQNLSASRPQDRQFILSSKKLLLSDSGFYLCAWMSGRAQDTQYFGPGTRLTVL.

As regards this clone: The likely explanation is a read error, given a far larger clone one base away. The chain recombines TRBV28 with TRBJ2-7; D not certain. The CDR3 consists of 14 residues. Germline-derived CDR1 and CDR2 are MDHEN and SYDVKM. The CDR3 region is CASSLMKFYSEQCF. CDR3 sequence (DNA): TGTGCCAGCAGTTTAATGAAGTTTTACAGCGAGCAGTGCTTC.

The rearrangement joins TRBV10-3 to TRBJ2-1, with TRBD1 as a possible D gene (6 bases). V was clipped by 6 bases and J by 3 bases, with 12 bases between them. Germline loops: CDR1 ENHRY, CDR2 SYGVKD. The CDR3 runs 14 residues. Written as DNA, the CDR3 is TGTGCCATCAGCTCCGGGACATTCTACAATGAGCAGTTCTTC. Its translation is CAISSGTFYNEQFF.

The chain employs TRBV5-4 and TRBJ2-2; 10 bases agree with TRBD2. Losses at the gene ends were 4 bases for V and 3 bases for J; bases not matched to a gene: 6. CDR1 and CDR2 (germline): SGHNT, YYREEE (reference sequence). The CDR3 spans 16 residues. The CDR3 DNA reads TGTGCCAGCAGCGCCGGGACTAGCGTTTACACCGGGGAGCTGTTTTTT. Protein product: CASSAGTSVYTGELFF.

This chain connects TRBV2 to TRBJ2-2, with D unresolved. CDR1 is SNHLY, CDR2 FYNNEI, per germline. This CDR3 contains 14 residues. Trimming removed 6 bases from V and 3 bases from J, with 11 bases in between. The CDR3 DNA follows: TGTGCCAGCAGCGAGGAGAATTACACCGGGGAGCTGTTTTTT. Translated: CASSEENYTGELFF.

This chain links TRBV18 with TRBJ1-1; D might be TRBD1 (5 bases). The CDR3 extends over 13 amino acids. Germline CDR1 KGHSH, CDR2 LQKENI. V dropped 6 bases and J dropped 4 bases, with 12 bases sitting between them. For the CDR3, the DNA is TGTGCCAGCTCCCCGGGGCATCCCACTGAAGCTTTCTTT. Its translation is CASSPGHPTEAFF.

The chain joins TRBV4-3 to TRBJ1-4, with no clear D. Trimming removed 0 bases at V and 0 bases at J, with 5 bases between. Germline V gene sequence: CDR1 LGHNA, CDR2 YSLEER. There are 15 residues in the CDR3. The CDR3 coding sequence is TGCGCCAGCAGCCAAGAAATCGCAACTAATGAAAAACTGTTTTTT. Its translation: CASSQEIATNEKLFF.

Of note for this clone: This same CDR3 is encoded by further DNA sequences in the sample. V gene TRBV18 combines with J gene TRBJ1-1, with no clear D. Germline-derived CDR1 and CDR2 are KGHSH and LQKENI. Trimming took 2 bases from V and 1 from J, leaving 8 bases between them. The CDR3 covers 14 residues. CDR3 DNA: TGTGCCAGCTCACCAGGGCGGGGGAACACTGAAGCTTTCTTT. Its protein product is CASSPGRGNTEAFF. Variable domain in full (rest from reference TRBV18 and TRBJ1-1): NAGVMQNPRHLVRRRGQEARLRCSPMKGHSHVYWYRQLPEEGLKFMVYLQKENIIDESGMPKERFSAEFPKEGPSILRIQQVVRGDSAAYFCASSPGRGNTEAFFGQGTRLTVV.

This clone was counted once. This CDR3 reads CASSQTHEVAYNEQFF. CDR3 bases: TGCGCCAGCAGCCAAACTCACGAGGTAGCCTACAATGAGCAGTTCTTC. The chain has TRBV4-1 and TRBJ2-1; D uncertain. The germline CDR1 and CDR2 sequences are MGHRA and YSYEKL. Trimming cost V 2 bases and J 2 bases, with 13 bases left between them. This CDR3 region has 16 residues.

The genes are TRBV4-3 and TRBJ1-4; TRBD1 matches 7 bases. The CDR3 loop spans 17 amino acids. CDR1 is LGHNA and CDR2 is YSLEER in the germline V gene. V lost 0 bases and J lost 4; bases outside the gene matches: 8. The CDR3 sequence is CASSQDLQGGVNEKLFF. For the CDR3, the DNA is TGCGCCAGCAGCCAAGACCTCCAGGGGGGCGTTAATGAAAAACTGTTTTTT.

V and J are TRBV18 and TRBJ1-1; D unclear. Per germline, CDR1 KGHSH and CDR2 LQKENI. The CDR3 consists of 15 residues. V was shortened by 0 bases and J by 5 bases, with 13 bases between the two germline ends. In nucleotides, the CDR3 is TGTGCCAGCTCACCACCAGCCGGGTTGAGGACTGAAGCTTTCTTT. It translates to CASSPPAGLRTEAFF.

V and J are TRBV11-2 and TRBJ1-6; D uncertain. There are 14 residues in the CDR3. Germline lookup yields CDR1 SGHAT and CDR2 FQNNGV. Trimming pared 1 base from V and 10 bases from J, leaving 11 bases between. The CDR3 spells CASSLGSRLSPLHF. In nucleotides, the CDR3 is TGTGCCAGCAGCTTAGGATCTAGGCTGTCACCCCTCCACTTT.

The V gene is TRBV30, the J gene TRBJ1-4; tentative D call: TRBD1 (5 bases). The CDR3 length is 13 residues. V was shortened by 1 base and J by 8 bases, with 11 bases between the two germline ends. In germline, CDR1 is GTSNPN, CDR2 SVGIG (reference sequence). DNA of the CDR3: TGTGCCTGGAGTGCTCAGACAGCCGAAAAACTGTTTTTT. It codes for CAWSAQTAEKLFF. The full variable domain, completed using reference TRBV30 and TRBJ1-4, is SQTIHQWPATLVQPVGSPLSLECTVEGTSNPNLYWYRQAAGRGLQLLFYSVGIGQISSEVPQNLSASRPQDRQFILSSKKLLLSDSGFYLCAWSAQTAEKLFFGSGTQLSVL.